Here is one T cell receptor beta chain with its context. The data were taken from a study of technical replicates of blood from several donors. The protocol was immunoSEQ multiplex PCR, while the TCRdb copy is restricted to in-frame clones and leaves out a portion. The table has fewer than 85,000 clones, roughly 94% seen once. Germline V gene sequence: CDR1 SGHTA, CDR2 FQGNSA. Trimming cost V 5 bases and J 0 bases, with 23 bases left between them. CDR3 length equals 18 residues. This sequence joins TRBV7-2 and TRBJ2-7, with D possibly being TRBD2 (6 bases). The sequence derives from a human donor in good health. The sequenced sample was T cells isolated from PBMCs. The CDR3 DNA reads as TGTGCCAGCAGCCAGGAGGGACTCCCATCCTCTCTCTCCTACGAGCAGTACTTC. It yields the protein CASSQEGLPSSLSYEQYF.